These T cell receptor beta chains were read from a single sample in a study of T-cell reconstitution after alpha-beta-depleted transplantation in children. TCRdb itself ran the PCR reads through MiXCR, one entry per CDR3 protein. The table shows over 90,000 distinct CDR3 sequences, with about 5.6% occurring only once. The sample in question was PBMCs, mostly from graft donor cells, obtained 60 days after TCRalphabeta/CD19-depleted stem cell transplant. The receptors shown here come from a female patient aged 2-10 years who had a stem cell transplant for Fanconi anemia, so the T cells may come from the graft donor. CDR3s include the opening cysteine and the closing phenylalanine or tryptophan. D genes are given only for firm matches. Clone size is given for some rows only: seen once, a few or many times, or a class if the clone is expanded.

size,D,V,J,DNA,CDR3
few,TRBD2,TRBV30,TRBJ2-1,TGTGCCTGGAGGGATGGCGGGCGGGGGGCCCACAATGAGCAGTTCTTC,CAWRDGGRGAHNEQFF
NA,NA,TRBV6-2/TRBV6-3,TRBJ2-3,TGTGCCAGCAGGAAAGTCACAGATACGCAGTATTTT,CASRKVTDTQYF
many,TRBD1,TRBV20-1,TRBJ2-3,TGCAGTGCTAGAGATCAAAGGGGGCGAGCCCTCACAGATACGCAGTATTTT,CSARDQRGRALTDTQYF
many,TRBD2,TRBV10-3,TRBJ2-1,TGTGCCATCAGATGGACTAGCGGGGGCGATGAGCAGTTCTTC,CAIRWTSGGDEQFF
NA,TRBD1,TRBV28,TRBJ2-5,TGTGCCAGCAGTTTATATCCGACAGGGATCCAAGAGACCCAGTACTTC,CASSLYPTGIQETQYF
many,NA,TRBV28,TRBJ2-5,TGTGCCAGCAGTTTGAGACAGGTCAATCAAGAGACCCAGTACTTC,CASSLRQVNQETQYF
many,NA,TRBV20-1,TRBJ2-3,TGCAGTCACTCGGGATTACTTAGCACAGATACGCAGTATTTT,CSHSGLLSTDTQYF
many,NA,TRBV18,TRBJ2-7,TGTGCCAGCTCACCCAATCCCCGAGGGGGCTACGAGCAGTACTTC,CASSPNPRGGYEQYF
many,TRBD2,TRBV5-1,TRBJ2-7,TGCGCCAGCAGCCTAGGACTAGCGGGACCTAGCTCCTACGAGCAGTACTTC,CASSLGLAGPSSYEQYF
many,NA,TRBV15,TRBJ2-7,TGTGCCACCAGCAGAGCCGGCCTTATAGGGAAGGAGCAGTACTTC,CATSRAGLIGKEQYF
many,NA,TRBV28,TRBJ2-2,TGTGCCAGCGCTTCCCCGGGGACCGGGGAGCTGTTTTTT,CASASPGTGELFF
many,NA,TRBV20-1,TRBJ2-7,TGCAGTGCTCACCCAGGGCCGGACTACGAGCAGTACTTC,CSAHPGPDYEQYF
few,TRBD2,TRBV18,TRBJ2-1,TGTGCCTCGGACGGGGGAGGGGTTCGGAATGAGCAGTTCTTC,CASDGGGVRNEQFF
medium-sized,TRBD2,TRBV3-1,TRBJ2-3,TGTGCCAGCAGCCGCCGGACTAGCGGGGGGGCAGATACGCAGTATTTT,CASSRRTSGGADTQYF
NA,TRBD2,TRBV5-1,TRBJ2-7,TGCGCCAGCAGCTGGGCGTCTAGCGGGAGGGAATCTATCTACGAGCAGTACTTC,CASSWASSGRESIYEQYF
many,NA,TRBV12-3/TRBV12-4,TRBJ1-1,TGTGCCAGCAGTTTGGACAGTAGGGCCGAAGCTTTCTTT,CASSLDSRAEAFF
many,NA,TRBV5-6,TRBJ1-1,TGTGCCAGCAGCCCCCAACTAGGGGCGAGTGGGACTGAAGCTTTCTTT,CASSPQLGASGTEAFF
many,TRBD1,TRBV20-1,TRBJ2-5,TGCAGTGCGGCGGGACAGGGGGAAGAGACCCAGTACTTC,CSAAGQGEETQYF
many,TRBD2,TRBV2,TRBJ2-1,TGTGCCAGCAGTGGCCTAGCGGGACAGTACAATGAGCAGTTCTTC,CASSGLAGQYNEQFF
many,NA,TRBV21-1,TRBJ2-1,TGTGCCAAACCAGGACGGAACTCCTACAATGAGCAGTTCTTC,CAKPGRNSYNEQFF
many,TRBD2,TRBV5-4,TRBJ2-1,TGTGCCAGCAGCTCCCGGGGCGGGAGACCCTACAATGAGCAGTTCTTC,CASSSRGGRPYNEQFF
many,NA,TRBV7-9,TRBJ1-1,TGTGCCAGCAGCCGAGAAGGCCGGGGCACTGAAGCTTTCTTT,CASSREGRGTEAFF
many,TRBD2,TRBV10-3,TRBJ2-2,TGTGCCATCAGCGTTAGCGGGACCAACACCGGGGAGCTGTTTTTT,CAISVSGTNTGELFF
few,NA,TRBV6-5,TRBJ2-7,TGTGCCAGCAGTTCCCGGGGCTTTTACGAGCAGTACTTC,CASSSRGFYEQYF
many,NA,TRBV29-1,TRBJ2-2,TGCAGCGTCCCGGGAGAGACCGGGGAGCTGTTTTTT,CSVPGETGELFF
many,NA,TRBV5-1,TRBJ2-5,TGCGCCAGCAGCTTGGAGGGACTCCAAGAGACCCAGTACTTC,CASSLEGLQETQYF
many,NA,TRBV5-1,TRBJ2-7,TGCGCCAGCAGGTCCTCCTACGGCGCCTACGAGCAGTACTTC,CASRSSYGAYEQYF
few,TRBD2,TRBV20-1,TRBJ2-4,TGCAGTGCTAGAGATTTCTCGTGGACTAGCGGAAAGGACATTCAGTACTTC,CSARDFSWTSGKDIQYF
NA,NA,TRBV10-2,TRBJ2-4,TGCGCCAGCAGTGAAGAGACCCAGGGTTTTGGTTTTCTACTAGCCAAAAACATTCAGTACTTC,CASSEETQGFGFLLAKNIQYF
NA,TRBD2,TRBV7-8,TRBJ2-1,TGTGCCAGTTCGGGCGGGACTAGTTTTTCGCGGTATATACTGGATGAGCAGTTCTTC,CASSGGTSFSRYILDEQFF
many,TRBD1,TRBV5-1,TRBJ1-1,TGCGCCAGCAGCTTACAACAGGGGGCGTACACTGAAGCTTTCTTT,CASSLQQGAYTEAFF
many,TRBD2,TRBV9,TRBJ2-1,TGTGCCAGCAGCCCCGGACCGACTAGCGTCTATGAGCAGTTCTTC,CASSPGPTSVYEQFF
many,NA,TRBV7-2,TRBJ2-4,TGTGCCAGCAGCTTAGAGCTGGGAGAGGGAAACATTCAGTACTTC,CASSLELGEGNIQYF
many,NA,TRBV28,TRBJ2-3,TGTGCCAGCAGTTTAGCGGGATCCACAGATACGCAGTATTTT,CASSLAGSTDTQYF
once,NA,TRBV5-6,TRBJ2-5,TGTGCCAGCAGCCTAAGTGGTGGATGGATAGTGACCCAGTACTTC,CASSLSGGWIVTQYF
medium-sized,TRBD1,TRBV10-3,TRBJ2-5,TGTGCCAGTAAGGACAGGGAGACCCAGTACTTC,CASKDRETQYF
NA,TRBD1,TRBV27,TRBJ2-3,TGTGCCAGCAGTTTGGCCCGGACAGGGGGGGGATCGCAGTATTTT,CASSLARTGGGSQYF
many,TRBD1,TRBV29-1,TRBJ2-5,TGCAGCGTTGCTTTGATAGGACAGGGTGGACAAGAGACCCAGTACTTC,CSVALIGQGGQETQYF
many,TRBD1,TRBV18,TRBJ2-5,TGTGCCAGCTCTCAAGGACAGGGTGAGACCCAGTACTTC,CASSQGQGETQYF
few,NA,TRBV25-1,TRBJ2-3,TGTGCCAGCAGTGAATTAGGTATAGTCCCCACAGATACGCAGTATTTT,CASSELGIVPTDTQYF
many,NA,TRBV6-5,TRBJ2-6,TGTGCCAGCAGTTACTTCTTAGGGGATGGGGCCAACGTCCTGACTTTC,CASSYFLGDGANVLTF
NA,TRBD2,TRBV28,TRBJ2-3,TGTGCCAGCAGCCCGCCTAGCGGGAGGTTGGCTACGCAGTATTTT,CASSPPSGRLATQYF
many,TRBD2,TRBV18,TRBJ2-7,TGTGCCAGCTCACCGGCACTAGCGGGGGCTGGCTACGAGCAGTACTTC,CASSPALAGAGYEQYF
many,TRBD2,TRBV12-3/TRBV12-4,TRBJ2-1,TGTGCCAGCTCTAGAGTGAGCGGGAGTCCGTCTTCGAATGAGCAGTTCTTC,CASSRVSGSPSSNEQFF
many,NA,TRBV5-1,TRBJ2-7,TGCGCCAGCAGCTTAACAGGGTACGAGCAGTACTTC,CASSLTGYEQYF
many,NA,TRBV4-2,TRBJ2-7,TGTGCCAGCAGCAAGGCGACAGGAAGCTACGAGCAGTACTTC,CASSKATGSYEQYF
few,TRBD2,TRBV7-3,TRBJ2-7,TGTGCCAGCAGTTTCGGGACTAACTACGAGCAGTACTTC,CASSFGTNYEQYF
NA,TRBD2,TRBV11-2,TRBJ2-7,TGTGCCAGCAGCTTACGGGGCCCGATTACTAGCGGGTCCTACGAGCAGTACTTC,CASSLRGPITSGSYEQYF
many,TRBD2,TRBV7-3,TRBJ2-3,TGTGCCAGCAGCTTAACGCCTAGCGGGAGGCTAGATACGCAGTATTTT,CASSLTPSGRLDTQYF
many,TRBD1,TRBV7-9,TRBJ2-7,TGTGCCAGCAGCTTAGTCGGGACAGTCCACGAGCAGTACTTC,CASSLVGTVHEQYF
many,TRBD1,TRBV5-1,TRBJ2-7,TGCGCCAGCAGCTTGCCTTGGACAGGGGGGGAGCAGTACTTC,CASSLPWTGGEQYF
many,NA,TRBV5-1,TRBJ1-6,TGCGCCAGCAGGCAGGTGGGGTCACCCCTCCACTTT,CASRQVGSPLHF
many,NA,TRBV5-1,TRBJ2-3,TGCGCCAGCAGCCTCGCCACAGATACGCAGTATTTT,CASSLATDTQYF
many,NA,TRBV21-1,TRBJ2-3,TGTGCCAGCCCACCAGGGAAGGGGTGGACAGATACGCAGTATTTT,CASPPGKGWTDTQYF
many,NA,TRBV5-1,TRBJ2-5,TGCGCCAGCAGCTCCATTTCCGGGAGCCAAGAGACCCAGTACTTC,CASSSISGSQETQYF
few,NA,TRBV7-8,TRBJ2-7,TGTGCCAGCAGCCGCACGTGGGGAGGGGGCGACTCCTACGAGCAGTACTTC,CASSRTWGGGDSYEQYF